A single sample gave rise to the 16 T cell receptor beta chains below, sequenced in a study of blood T cells in healthy people across ages. Alongside a J-beta primer mix, a sample-barcoded 5' primer served in a second PCR lasting roughly 6 to 11 cycles. TCRdb independently ran MiXCR on the 5' RACE reads; one entry per CDR3 protein. This sample has 630,000 or so distinct CDR3 sequences; about 28% occur once, and the top ten carry about 15%. The sequenced sample consisted of blood. The receptor set was obtained from a woman older than 75 in good health.

This clonotype was picked up a small number of times. This chain links TRBV27 with TRBJ2-7, with 7 bases aligning to TRBD1. This CDR3 spans 13 amino acids. CDR1 is MNHEY and CDR2 is SMNVEV in the germline V gene (reference sequence). V trimming: 3 bases; J trimming: 8 bases; junction bases outside the gene matches: 7. CDR3 region: CASSLYTGVQQYF. CDR3 nucleotide sequence: TGTGCCAGCAGTTTGTACACAGGGGTCCAGCAGTACTTC.

This clonotype came up many times. The rearrangement joins TRBV9 to TRBJ2-5; D gene unclear. Germline V gene data show CDR1 as SGDLS and CDR2 as YYNGEE. Trimming left V 4 bases short and J 5 bases short, with 18 bases between. This CDR3 comprises 15 residues. CDR3 protein: CASSPSVALAETQYF. As DNA, the CDR3 is TGTGCCAGCAGCCCTTCAGTAGCTCTTGCCGAGACCCAGTACTTC.

The rearrangement uses TRBV3-1 and TRBJ2-5; D ambiguous. The CDR3 totals 13 residues. Trimming stripped 4 bases from V and 4 bases from J, with 10 bases between. Looked up from germline, CDR1 is LGHDT and CDR2 is YNNKEL (reference sequence). CDR3 protein: CASSRPPRETQYF. CDR3 DNA sequence: TGTGCCAGCAGCCGTCCGCCTAGAGAGACCCAGTACTTC.

The V and J genes are TRBV10-2 and TRBJ2-7; TRBD2 matches at 8 bases. V was pared by 6 bases and J by 7 bases, with 14 bases of the junction left unmatched. The germline V gene has CDR1 WSHSY and CDR2 SAAADI. The CDR3 loop spans 15 amino acids. CDR3 DNA: TGCGCCAGCAGGGTTAGCGGGACCCAGGGAGGAGAGCAGTACTTC. Encoded protein: CASRVSGTQGGEQYF.

This clonotype was counted ten times or more. The chain couples TRBV20-1 to TRBJ2-1; 7 nucleotides align to TRBD1. Germline loops: CDR1 DFQATT, CDR2 SNEGSKA (reference sequence). The CDR3 spans 15 residues. V dropped 3 bases and J dropped 4; count of bases not matched to a gene: 9. The CDR3 nucleotides read TGCAGTGCTAGTATTGGGACAGTGGGGTACAATGAGCAGTTCTTC. It translates to CSASIGTVGYNEQFF.

The rearrangement joins TRBV4-2 to TRBJ1-2, with D hard to call. V dropped 1 base and J dropped 0 bases, with 12 bases sitting between them. Germline V gene data show CDR1 as LGHNA and CDR2 as YNFKEQ. This CDR3 is built from 16 residues. CDR3 bases: TGTGCCAGCAGCCAAGGGACGGGCCTAGCTAACTATGGCTACACCTTC. It yields the protein CASSQGTGLANYGYTF.

This clonotype has ten or more counts. This chain uses TRBV7-2 with TRBJ2-7; 9 bases map to TRBD1. The J segment lost 3 bases and the V segment lost 5 bases, leaving 5 bases of the junction unmatched. The CDR3 is made up of 14 amino acids. Germline-derived CDR1 and CDR2 are SGHTA and FQGNSA. The DNA of the CDR3 is TGTGCCAGCAGCCGGGACAGGGCAGACTACGAGCAGTACTTC. It translates to CASSRDRADYEQYF.

Of note for this clonotype: This clone may be a read error of a much larger clone one base away. The rearrangement uses TRBV6-1 and TRBJ2-3, with no clear D. Trimming stripped 1 base from V and 1 base from J, with 6 bases between. Germline-derived CDR1 and CDR2 are MNHNS and SASEGT. The CDR3 has 14 residues. CDR3 DNA: TGTGCCAGCAGTGAAGTTGTGGGCACAGATACGCAGTATTTT. Protein product: CASSEVVGTDTQYF.

This clonotype has just a few counts. The chain is built from TRBV20-1 and TRBJ1-2, with 8 bases matching TRBD1. CDR3 length: 13 amino acids. The J segment lost 1 base and the V segment lost 5 bases, leaving 3 bases of the junction unmatched. CDR1 DFQATT and CDR2 SNEGSKA come from the germline V gene (reference sequence). Here the CDR3 reads CSALQGGNYGYTF. The CDR3 DNA sequence: TGCAGTGCTCTACAGGGGGGTAACTATGGCTACACCTTC.

This clonotype was recorded a few times. V is TRBV29-1 and J is TRBJ1-1; TRBD1 aligns across 8 bases. Per the germline V gene, CDR1 is SQVTM and CDR2 is ANQGSEA. The CDR3 loop spans 13 amino acids. V dropped 7 bases and J dropped 2; count of bases not matched to a gene: 6. CDR3 amino acids: CSAQGGGNTEAFF. The CDR3 coding sequence is TGCAGCGCACAGGGGGGTGGTAACACTGAAGCTTTCTTT.

The genes are TRBV20-1 and TRBJ2-5, with D unclear. Germline V gene lookup returns CDR1 DFQATT and CDR2 SNEGSKA (reference sequence). Trimming shortened V by 7 bases and J by 2 bases, and 17 bases separated the two germline ends. This CDR3 is 14 amino acids long. Here the CDR3 DNA reads TGCAGTGGATCCTCCACGGCAGCTCAAGAGACCCAGTACTTC. Translated: CSGSSTAAQETQYF.

This clonotype was recorded at least ten times. The chain uses TRBV5-1 and TRBJ2-5; 7 positions match TRBD1. This CDR3 contains 17 residues. Looked up from germline, CDR1 is SGHRS and CDR2 is YFSETQ. The V gene end was trimmed by 4 bases and the J gene end by 5 bases; junction bases not matched to a gene: 17. CDR3: CASSLVDRDRGRETQYF. The CDR3 DNA reads TGCGCCAGCAGCCTTGTTGACCGGGACAGAGGCAGGGAGACCCAGTACTTC.

In its sample, this clonotype was seen many times. V gene TRBV30 combines with J gene TRBJ2-1; D unclear. Trimming stripped 4 bases from V and 9 bases from J, with 16 bases between. The CDR3 is made up of 13 amino acids. The germline CDR1 and CDR2 sequences are GTSNPN and SVGIG (reference sequence). This CDR3 reads CAWTQEQLAEQFF. The CDR3 DNA follows: TGTGCCTGGACTCAGGAACAGCTTGCTGAGCAGTTCTTC.

This clonotype has at least ten counts. The CDR3 DNA reads as TGTGCCAGCAACCTCCGGGACACCTACGAGCAGTACTTC. Translation gives CASNLRDTYEQYF. The J gene is TRBJ2-7, the V gene TRBV6-1, with a weak D call TRBD1 (6 bases). The germline gives CDR1 MNHNS, CDR2 SASEGT. The CDR3 contains 13 residues. V was trimmed by 7 bases and J by 2 bases, leaving 12 bases between them.

The chain employs TRBV28 and TRBJ2-3; D may be TRBD2 (6 bases). Germline V CDR1 and CDR2: MDHEN, SYDVKM. The CDR3 length is 17 residues. The germline V and J ends were trimmed by 2 bases and 1 base, with 16 bases remaining between them. CDR3 loop: CASSLTPYSGGTDTQYF. DNA for the CDR3: TGTGCCAGCAGTTTAACCCCCTATAGCGGAGGCACAGATACGCAGTATTTT.

This clonotype showed up many times. The V and J genes are TRBV12-3 or TRBV12-4 and TRBJ2-3, with D tentatively TRBD1 or TRBD2 (5 bases each). This CDR3 spans 15 amino acids. Between the trimmed V and J ends, which lost 7 bases and 0 bases, there was a span of 14 bases. This CDR3 reads CASTLGTLSTDTQYF. CDR3 DNA: TGTGCCAGCACCCTTGGGACCCTTAGCACAGATACGCAGTATTTT.